A single TCR beta chain is shown here with its context. Its target is not known. This entry is derived from a study of a mutant IDH1 vaccine in newly diagnosed glioma. Sequencing used immunoSEQ multiplex PCR; TCRdb keeps in-frame clones, though not all of them. Counted here are around 50,000 clones, 80% to 90% occurring once; the ten biggest clones make up about 4.6%. Time point specified: week 5, during vaccination. In every dose of vaccine, 300 ug of mutant IDH1 20-mer peptide was given alongside topical imiquimod. The origin of this receptor is a woman between 35 and 50 years old with glioma. The sample in question was PBMCs, obtained from a glioma patient whose treatment included an IDH1 peptide vaccine.

CDR3: CASSEDLMNTEAFF. CDR3 nucleotide sequence: TGTGCCAGCAGTGAAGACTTAATGAACACTGAAGCTTTCTTT. The V gene is TRBV2, the J gene TRBJ1-1; D unresolved. Germline CDR1 reads SNHLY; CDR2 reads FYNNEI. The CDR3 spans 14 residues. V lost 1 base to trimming and J lost 0 bases, with 6 bases between them. Drawing the rest from reference TRBV2 and TRBJ1-1, the complete variable domain is EPEVTQTPSHQVTQMGQEVILRCVPISNHLYFYWYRQILGQKVEFLVSFYNNEISEKSEIFDDQFSVERPDGSNFTLKIRSTKLEDSAMYFCASSEDLMNTEAFFGQGTRLTVV.